This T cell receptor beta chain was identified in a study of shared clonotypes between healthy human individuals. Germline V lookup: CDR1 SQVTM, CDR2 ANQGSEA. The CDR3 covers 14 residues. The study drew its donors from healthy HIV-negative adults without recent acute infections or vaccinations. It was about 100 million PBMCs that unsorted samples used for genomic DNA. Under the authors' procedure: There were no quality scores in the junction-only immunoSEQ sequences, so filtering differed. Libraries were prepared by immunoSEQ multiplex PCR; TCRdb keeps only in-frame clonotypes and omits some of them. That table gives V, J and clone size, and the DNA gave D and trimming. The sample lists some 490,000 clones, roughly 80% occurring once. General study findings and limits: An expected dependence of interdonor clonotype sharing on sequencing depth was noted.

As concerns this clone: Its matching antigen is unknown. The junction does not match germline at one end; this may be a read error.

The receptor's source is a woman aged 40 to 50 in good health. Some clones in this sample may be carry-over from other donors' samples. The specimen was PBMCs. The chain recombines TRBV29-1 with TRBJ2-1; 11 nucleotides match TRBD2. CDR3 nucleotides: TGCAGCGTTCAAGAAGCTAGCGGGGGGAATGAGCAGTTCTTC. This sequence encodes CSVQEASGGNEQFF.